A selection of T cell receptor beta chains follows, all from one sample in a study of T cell responses to AZD1222 COVID-19 vaccine. TCRdb's copy holds only in-frame clones and misses some; the assay was immunoSEQ multiplex PCR. This sample yields about 100,000 clones, of which roughly 90% are seen a single time; roughly 6.5% belongs to the top ten. The sequencing here drew on peripheral blood, taken on day 0 of AZD1222 vaccination. The receptors were gathered from an adult in good health. CDR3s include the opening cysteine and the closing phenylalanine or tryptophan. Fields, in order: CDR3 protein, CDR3 DNA, CDR3 length, D gene, V gene, J gene, clone size. A D gene is named only where the DNA matches it firmly. A row's size may be missing; if present it is once, few, many or a size class.

CASSGSGVPSTDTQYF	TGTGCCAGCAGCGGGAGCGGGGTGCCTAGCACAGATACGCAGTATTTT	16	TRBD2	TRBV9	TRBJ2-3	once
CASRHGQLAKNIQYF	TGTGCCAGCAGACACGGACAGCTAGCCAAAAACATTCAGTACTTC	15	-	TRBV6-5	TRBJ2-4	-
CASSPLAGGSYEQYF	TGTGCCAGCAGCCCCTTAGCGGGGGGTTCCTACGAGCAGTACTTC	15	TRBD2	TRBV3-1/TRBV3-2	TRBJ2-7	-
CASSSNTDTQYF	TGCGCCAGCAGCTCTAACACAGATACGCAGTATTTT	12	-	TRBV5-1	TRBJ2-3	-
CASSSLPGQGSYNEQFF	TGTGCCAGCAGCTCCCTACCGGGACAGGGGTCCTACAATGAGCAGTTCTTC	17	TRBD1	TRBV5-6	TRBJ2-1	-
CASSRTGTENTEAFF	TGCGCCAGCAGCCGCACCGGGACAGAGAACACTGAAGCTTTCTTT	15	TRBD1	TRBV5-1	TRBJ1-1	-
CASRTDYNSPLHF	TGTGCCAGTAGGACAGATTATAATTCACCCCTCCACTTT	13	-	TRBV19	TRBJ1-6	-
CATSDSDLSNYEQYF	TGTGCCACCAGTGACTCTGACCTTTCCAACTACGAGCAGTACTTC	15	-	TRBV24-1	TRBJ2-7	-
CASSSSLDRGNYEQYF	TGTGCCAGCAGCTCCTCCCTGGACAGGGGCAACTACGAGCAGTACTTC	16	TRBD1	TRBV7-2	TRBJ2-7	once
CASSLPGGQPQHF	TGTGCCAGCAGCCTTCCGGGGGGTCAGCCCCAGCATTTT	13	-	TRBV2	TRBJ1-5	-
CASTRAGLGTGELFF	TGTGCCAGCACGCGCGCTGGGCTCGGCACCGGGGAGCTGTTTTTT	15	-	TRBV6-5	TRBJ2-2	-
CASSQEASGRASEQFF	TGCGCCAGCAGCCAAGAGGCCAGCGGGAGGGCGAGTGAGCAGTTCTTC	16	TRBD2	TRBV4-3	TRBJ2-1	-
CASSLDYNEQFF	TGCGCCAGCAGCTTGGACTACAATGAGCAGTTCTTC	12	-	TRBV5-1	TRBJ2-1	-
CASSYEGGGGEKLFF	TGTGCCAGCAGTTACGAAGGTGGGGGAGGCGAAAAACTGTTTTTT	15	-	TRBV6-5	TRBJ1-4	-
CASSSSATASGYTF	TGTGCCAGCAGCAGTTCGGCCACCGCCTCAGGCTACACCTTC	14	-	TRBV28	TRBJ1-2	-
CASSVDGQGNTEAFF	TGTGCCAGCAGCGTAGATGGGCAGGGGAACACTGAAGCTTTCTTT	15	-	TRBV9	TRBJ1-1	-
CASQWGYEQYF	TGTGCCAGCCAGTGGGGTTACGAGCAGTACTTC	11	-	TRBV19	TRBJ2-7	-
CASSLGPGDTTYEQYF	TGTGCCAGCAGCTTAGGTCCCGGGGACACCACCTACGAGCAGTACTTC	16	-	TRBV5-6	TRBJ2-7	-
CATRARGNYEQYF	TGTGCCACCCGGGCAAGGGGCAATTACGAGCAGTACTTC	13	-	TRBV15	TRBJ2-7	-
CASSARGTSGVEQFF	TGTGCCAGCAGCGCGAGAGGGACTAGCGGGGTTGAGCAGTTCTTC	15	TRBD2	TRBV9	TRBJ2-1	-
CATTPTGIGQPQHF	TGTGCCACCACACCGACAGGGATCGGTCAGCCCCAGCATTTT	14	TRBD1	TRBV19	TRBJ1-5	-
CASSQSRGNQPQHF	TGTGCCAGCAGCCAAAGCAGGGGTAATCAGCCCCAGCATTTT	14	-	TRBV3-1/TRBV3-2	TRBJ1-5	-
CATSADGDNEKLFF	TGTGCCACCAGTGCGGACGGTGATAATGAAAAACTGTTTTTT	14	-	TRBV24-1	TRBJ1-4	-
CASSLGQGGYTF	TGTGCCAGCAGCTTGGGACAGGGAGGCTACACCTTC	12	TRBD1	TRBV7-9	TRBJ1-2	-
CASSLNQGGDTQYF	TGTGCCAGCAGCTTAAATCAGGGCGGAGATACGCAGTATTTT	14	-	TRBV7-3	TRBJ2-3	-
CASSTGTAYEQYF	TGTGCCAGCTCCACCGGCACAGCCTACGAGCAGTACTTC	13	-	TRBV6-5	TRBJ2-7	-
CASSLLGTTNEQFF	TGTGCCAGCAGCTTATTGGGGACCACAAATGAGCAGTTCTTC	14	-	TRBV13	TRBJ2-1	-
CASSLAAGDGYGYTF	TGCGCCAGCAGCTTGGCCGCGGGGGATGGCTATGGCTACACCTTC	15	-	TRBV5-1	TRBJ1-2	once
CASSKTGDGYTF	TGTGCCAGCAGTAAGACAGGGGATGGCTACACCTTC	12	TRBD1	TRBV6-2/TRBV6-3	TRBJ1-2	-
CASTTQGQGTSEQYF	TGTGCCAGTACCACGCAGGGGCAGGGGACCTCCGAGCAGTACTTC	15	-	TRBV19	TRBJ2-7	-
CAISVRQGVNGYTF	TGTGCCATCTCAGTCCGACAGGGGGTAAATGGCTACACCTTC	14	TRBD1	TRBV10-3	TRBJ1-2	-
CASSQGIDRVNSPLHF	TGCGCCAGCAGCCAAGGGATCGACAGGGTAAATTCACCCCTCCACTTT	16	TRBD1	TRBV4-1	TRBJ1-6	-